Below, 10 T cell receptor beta chains from the same sample are listed, as sequenced in a study of blood T cell repertoires in COVID-19. Some clones are missing from TCRdb's copy, which holds only in-frame ones; the method was immunoSEQ multiplex PCR. The sample includes more than 95,000 clones, over 65% of them seen just once. The sample was peripheral blood. The source of these receptors is a man aged 55 to 70 with acute or convalescent COVID-19.

This clone has only a few counts. The J gene is TRBJ2-7, the V gene TRBV5-1, with D uncertain. Looked up from germline, CDR1 is SGHRS and CDR2 is YFSETQ. This CDR3 has 15 residues. V lost 0 bases, J lost 1 base, and 11 bases lay in between. The DNA of the CDR3 is TGCGCCAGCAGCTTGGACCCCTCCGGGTCCTACGAGCAGTACTTC. Its protein product is CASSLDPSGSYEQYF. The full variable domain, completed using reference TRBV5-1 and TRBJ2-7, is KAGVTQTPRYLIKTRGQQVTLSCSPISGHRSVSWYQQTPGQGLQFLFEYFSETQRNKGNFPGRFSGRQFSNSRSEMNVSTLELGDSALYLCASSLDPSGSYEQYFGPGTRLTVT.

Written as DNA, the CDR3 is TGTGCCAGCAGTACCGACAGGAACACTGAAGCTTTCTTT. Its protein product is CASSTDRNTEAFF. J is TRBJ1-1 and V is TRBV11-2, with D possibly TRBD1 on 5 matching bases. The CDR3 totals 13 residues. The germline V gene has CDR1 SGHAT and CDR2 FQNNGV. V dropped 6 bases and J dropped 1 base, with 9 bases sitting between them.

V gene TRBV19 combines with J gene TRBJ2-2, with D possibly being TRBD1 (6 bases). The ends were cut back, 3 bases at V and 3 bases at J, with 23 bases in the middle. This CDR3 is 19 amino acids long. The germline CDR1 and CDR2 sequences are LNHDA and SQIVND (reference sequence). In DNA, the CDR3 is TGTGCCAGTAGTATCGAGGGCTTCGCCGGGACACCGCACACCGGGGAGCTGTTTTTT. Protein: CASSIEGFAGTPHTGELFF.

This clone was counted a single time. The rearrangement links TRBV29-1 to TRBJ2-5, with 9 nucleotides matching TRBD1. The V gene's germline CDR1 is SQVTM and CDR2 ANQGSEA. The ends lost 8 bases at V and 2 bases at J; junction bases unmatched: 6. This CDR3 comprises 13 residues. CDR3 coding DNA: TGCAGCTTAAAACAGGGGGCACAAGAGACCCAGTACTTC. The encoded protein is CSLKQGAQETQYF.

In DNA, the CDR3 is TGTGCCAGCAGCCCGGACAGGGTCGAGCAGTACTTC. Protein sequence: CASSPDRVEQYF. This chain links TRBV5-4 with TRBJ2-7; 8 nucleotides match TRBD1. This CDR3 comprises 12 residues. Germline V CDR1 and CDR2: SGHNT, YYREEE (reference sequence). With 4 bases clipped from V and 6 bases from J, the junction kept 3 bases outside the gene matches.

The chain carries TRBV12-3 or TRBV12-4 and TRBJ2-7; 7 positions match TRBD1. The CDR3 sequence is 13 residues long. V trimming: 10 bases; J trimming: 4 bases; junction bases outside the gene matches: 10. The CDR3 here is CAISTGLKYEQYF. In nucleotides, the CDR3 is TGTGCCATTTCGACAGGGCTGAAGTACGAGCAGTACTTC.

This clone was observed a single time. The rearrangement joins TRBV5-1 to TRBJ2-6; D unresolved. V was cut by 3 bases and J by 1 base, with 8 bases left in between. From germline, CDR1 is SGHRS and CDR2 YFSETQ. This CDR3 is 15 amino acids long. DNA for the CDR3: TGCGCCAGCAGCTGGCTTCAGTCTGGGGCCAACGTCCTGACTTTC. Its translation is CASSWLQSGANVLTF.

The chain has TRBV2 and TRBJ2-7; 8 bases fit TRBD2. The V and J ends lost 8 bases and 4 bases, in that order; junction bases with no gene match: 16. Germline V gene sequence: CDR1 SNHLY, CDR2 FYNNEI. The CDR3 consists of 16 residues. The CDR3 DNA reads TGTGCCAGCTACCGGGACATCTCGGGAGGGGGATACGAGCAGTACTTC. Its translation: CASYRDISGGGYEQYF.

Only one count was recorded for this clone. The rearrangement joins TRBV27 to TRBJ2-1; TRBD2 might be the D (5 bases). This CDR3 has 18 residues. The germline CDR1 and CDR2 sequences are MNHEY and SMNVEV (reference sequence). V lost 0 bases to trimming and J lost 4 bases, with 19 bases between them. The CDR3 sequence is CASSLSISGARPYNEQFF. For the CDR3, the DNA is TGTGCCAGCAGTTTATCGATCAGCGGAGCCCGACCTTACAATGAGCAGTTCTTC.

The V gene is TRBV5-1, the J gene TRBJ1-1; D uncertain. CDR1 is SGHRS and CDR2 is YFSETQ in the germline V gene. Trimming took off 4 bases at V and 1 base at J, with 11 bases between the two ends. The CDR3 has 14 amino acids. As DNA, the CDR3 is TGCGCCAGCAGCCTCTTCGACACGAACACTGAAGCTTTCTTT. The encoded protein is CASSLFDTNTEAFF.